This T cell receptor (beta chain) is drawn from a study of cytomegalovirus exposure and HLA in healthy donors. The data were produced by immunoSEQ multiplex PCR, yet TCRdb's version contains in-frame clones alone and is incomplete. The data hold about 150,000 clones, with approximately 92% observed a single time. Trimming left V 3 bases short and J 4 bases short, with 9 bases between. The CDR3 contains 12 residues. Germline V gives CDR1 GTSNPN, CDR2 SVGIG (reference sequence). Source material: PBMCs. The chain employs TRBV30 and TRBJ1-2; possibly TRBD1 for D (5 bases). The source of this sequence is a woman younger than 35 in good health and CMV-seropositive. As DNA, the CDR3 is TGTGCCTGGAGAAGGGGAAGCTATGGCTACACCTTC. It specifies CAWRRGSYGYTF.